One and the same sample provided the 15 T cell receptor beta chains below, sequenced in a study of cytomegalovirus exposure and HLA in healthy donors. PCR was performed using 60 Vbeta and 13 Jbeta primers. Assay used: immunoSEQ multiplex PCR; TCRdb lists only in-frame clones, some missing. The sample carries around 150,000 clones, about three fifths recorded once. Sample: PBMCs. The receptors shown here come from a male donor in good health and CMV-seronegative.

The CDR3 DNA reads as TGTGCCAGCAGCTTAGAGACTAGCGGGTCCTACGAGCAGTACTTC. Amino acid sequence: CASSLETSGSYEQYF. The rearrangement links TRBV7-6 to TRBJ2-7; 10 bases map to TRBD2. Trimming cost V 1 base and J 1 base; bases outside gene matches: 1. The CDR3 has 15 amino acids. Germline assignment: CDR1 SGHVS and CDR2 FNYEAQ. The full variable domain, completed using reference TRBV7-6 and TRBJ2-7, is GAGVSQSPRYKVTKRGQDVALRCDPISGHVSLYWYRQALGQGPEFLTYFNYEAQQDKSGLPNDRFSAERPEGSISTLTIQRTEQRDSAMYRCASSLETSGSYEQYFGPGTRLTVT.

This chain uses TRBV5-1 with TRBJ2-3; weak D call: TRBD2 (6 bases). The germline CDR1 and CDR2 sequences are SGHRS and YFSETQ. V lost 7 bases to trimming and J lost 5 bases, with 23 bases between them. The CDR3 spans 16 residues. This CDR3 reads CASFPGPVGGRDTQYF. The CDR3 DNA reads as TGCGCCAGCTTCCCGGGTCCAGTGGGAGGAAGAGATACGCAGTATTTT.

The chain uses TRBV7-4 and TRBJ2-2, with TRBD1 identical over 9 bases. CDR3 length equals 15 residues. J lost 5 bases, V lost 4 bases, and 5 bases had no gene match. Germline CDR1 reads SGHVT; CDR2 reads SQSDAQ. The CDR3 DNA is TGTGCCAGCAGCTGCCGGGACAGGGAAACCGGGGAGCTGTTTTTT. This sequence encodes CASSCRDRETGELFF.

The CDR3 loop reads CASSFQGTSGTQYF. The CDR3 DNA follows: TGTGCCAGCAGCTTTCAGGGGACCTCGGGGACCCAGTACTTC. The V gene is TRBV5-5, the J gene TRBJ2-5, with D perhaps TRBD1 (6 bases). The CDR3 contains 14 residues. V shed 2 bases and J shed 7 bases, with 15 bases lying between them. Germline CDR1 reads SGHKS; CDR2 reads YYEKEE (reference sequence). Full variable domain (rest looked up from reference TRBV5-5 and TRBJ2-5): DAGVTQSPTHLIKTRGQQVTLRCSPISGHKSVSWYQQVLGQGPQFIFQYYEKEERGRGNFPDRFSARQFPNYSSELNVNALLLGDSALYLCASSFQGTSGTQYFGPGTRLLVL.

This clone was detected only once. The chain carries TRBV19 and TRBJ1-4; the D is unclear. CDR3 size: 13 residues. V was cut by 8 bases and J by 7 bases, with 14 bases left in between. From germline, CDR1 is LNHDA and CDR2 SQIVND (reference sequence). In DNA form, the CDR3 reads TGTGCCAGTGCGACGGGGATCGGTGAAAAACTGTTTTTT. Protein sequence: CASATGIGEKLFF.

This clone was found a few times. The chain uses TRBV19 and TRBJ2-7; 9 nucleotides line up with TRBD1. In germline, CDR1 is LNHDA, CDR2 SQIVND (reference sequence). The CDR3 totals 15 residues. The trim removed 3 bases at V and 3 bases at J, leaving 6 bases unmatched. This CDR3 is CASSMVGTGNYEQYF. DNA for the CDR3: TGTGCCAGTAGTATGGTGGGGACAGGGAACTACGAGCAGTACTTC.

The chain couples TRBV28 to TRBJ1-1; 7 bases fit TRBD1. Losses at the gene ends were 2 bases for V and 12 bases for J; bases not matched to a gene: 6. This CDR3 is 12 amino acids long. In germline, CDR1 is MDHEN, CDR2 SYDVKM. The CDR3 here is CASSLPGGRPFF. CDR3 DNA: TGTGCCAGCAGTTTACCAGGGGGTCGACCTTTCTTT.

The chain employs TRBV15 and TRBJ1-2; 8 bases agree with TRBD1. This CDR3 has 18 residues. Losses at the gene ends were 0 bases for V and 2 bases for J; bases not matched to a gene: 11. Germline V lookup: CDR1 LNHNV, CDR2 YYDKDF (reference sequence). The CDR3 nucleotides are TGTGCCACCAGCAGAGACCCCCCTGGACAGGGATTGAACTATGGCTACACCTTC. Translation: CATSRDPPGQGLNYGYTF.

The chain links TRBV9 to TRBJ1-2; D is uncertain. Trimming removed 1 base from V and 2 bases from J, with 18 bases in between. The CDR3 loop spans 17 amino acids. Germline V gene data show CDR1 as SGDLS and CDR2 as YYNGEE. The CDR3 nucleotides are TGTGCCAGCAGCGTAAGTTTTCGTGGGCGACCGAACTATGGCTACACCTTC. This encodes CASSVSFRGRPNYGYTF.

The chain carries TRBV25-1 and TRBJ2-5, with 11 bases matching TRBD2. Germline V gene lookup returns CDR1 MGHDK and CDR2 SYGVNS. V lost 5 bases and J lost 5; bases outside the gene matches: 10. This CDR3 is built from 16 residues. The CDR3 nucleotides are TGTGCCAGCAGTCATTTAGCGGGGGGGCCGTTCGAGACCCAGTACTTC. This encodes CASSHLAGGPFETQYF. Together with reference TRBV25-1 and TRBJ2-5, the CDR3 gives the full variable domain: EADIYQTPRYLVIGTGKKITLECSQTMGHDKMYWYQQDPGMELHLIHYSYGVNSTEKGDLSSESTVSRIRTEHFPLTLESARPSHTSQYLCASSHLAGGPFETQYFGPGTRLLVL.

V gene TRBV2 combines with J gene TRBJ2-6, with 8 nucleotides matching TRBD1. Germline trimming cut 7 bases from V and 2 bases from J; bases unmatched to any gene: 4. CDR3 length equals 15 residues. CDR1 and CDR2 from the germline V gene are SNHLY and FYNNEI. The CDR3 bases are TGTGCCAGCATTATGGACAGGGCTGGGGCCAACGTCCTGACTTTC. Encoded protein: CASIMDRAGANVLTF.

The rearrangement links TRBV7-9 to TRBJ1-5; a possible D gene is TRBD1 (5 bases). The germline gives CDR1 SEHNR, CDR2 FQNEAQ (reference sequence). This CDR3 has 15 residues. Trimming removed 5 bases from V and 3 bases from J, with 14 bases in between. The chain's CDR3 is CASSPTGGVNQPQHF. The CDR3 region has the DNA TGTGCCAGCAGCCCCACGGGGGGGGTCAATCAGCCCCAGCATTTT.

The genes are TRBV11-2 and TRBJ2-7, with D perhaps TRBD1 (5 bases). V lost 5 bases, J lost 2 bases, and 13 bases lay in between. The CDR3 runs 14 residues. The germline gives CDR1 SGHAT, CDR2 FQNNGV. The CDR3 coding sequence is TGTGCCAGCAGCCAGCCGCAACAGGCCTACGAGCAGTACTTC. Encoded protein: CASSQPQQAYEQYF. Complete variable domain (other parts from reference TRBV11-2 and TRBJ2-7): EAGVAQSPRYKIIEKRQSVAFWCNPISGHATLYWYQQILGQGPKLLIQFQNNGVVDDSQLPKDRFSAERLKGVDSTLKIQPAKLEDSAVYLCASSQPQQAYEQYFGPGTRLTVT.

The rearrangement uses TRBV5-1 and TRBJ2-7; 10 bases map to TRBD1. CDR3 length: 15 residues. Germline V gene data show CDR1 as SGHRS and CDR2 as YFSETQ. V shed 3 bases, J shed 2 bases, and the junction held 5 bases outside the gene matches. This CDR3 is CASSSGTGDPYEQYF. CDR3 nucleotide sequence: TGCGCCAGCAGCTCTGGGACAGGGGATCCCTACGAGCAGTACTTC.

This chain joins TRBV15 and TRBJ2-7; D is perhaps TRBD1 (5 bases). CDR3 length: 11 residues. With 8 bases removed from V and 3 bases from J, the gap between germline ends came to 8 bases. Germline V gene lookup returns CDR1 LNHNV and CDR2 YYDKDF (reference sequence). CDR3 sequence (DNA): TGTGCCACCGGTAGGGGCTACGAGCAGTACTTC. This sequence encodes CATGRGYEQYF.